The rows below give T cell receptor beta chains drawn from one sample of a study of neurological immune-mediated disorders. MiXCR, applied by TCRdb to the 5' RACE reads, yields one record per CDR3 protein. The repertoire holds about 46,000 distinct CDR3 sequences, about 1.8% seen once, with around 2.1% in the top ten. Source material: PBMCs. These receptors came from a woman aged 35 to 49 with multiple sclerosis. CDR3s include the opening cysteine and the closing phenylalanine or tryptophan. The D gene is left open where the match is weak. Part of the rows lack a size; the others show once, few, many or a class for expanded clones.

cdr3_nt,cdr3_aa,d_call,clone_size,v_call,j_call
TGCAGTGCTAGGGCGACAGGGAGCACAGATACGCAGTATTTT,CSARATGSTDTQYF,TRBD1,many,TRBV20-1,TRBJ2-3
TGCGCCAGCAGTCAAGGACAGAACACTGAAGCTTTCTTT,CASSQGQNTEAFF,.,many,TRBV5-1,TRBJ1-1
TGCAGCGTTACTCCTAGCACAGATACGCAGTATTTT,CSVTPSTDTQYF,.,many,TRBV29-1,TRBJ2-3
TGTGCCAGCAGCCCCCATGGCACCGGGGAGCTGTTTTTT,CASSPHGTGELFF,.,many,TRBV7-3,TRBJ2-2
TGTGCCAGCAGTTTAGGACAGGGAGAAGATACGCAGTATTTT,CASSLGQGEDTQYF,TRBD1,.,TRBV27,TRBJ2-3
TGTGCCAGCAGTTCTTGGACAGAACAGGGCACTGAAGCTTTCTTT,CASSSWTEQGTEAFF,.,many,TRBV6-5,TRBJ1-1
TGTGCCAGCTCACCATTTACGGCAGGGGTCAAAGCCAAAAACATTCAGTACTTC,CASSPFTAGVKAKNIQYF,.,many,TRBV18,TRBJ2-4
TGCAGTGCTAGCCAAGGGGGTTCCACTGAAGCTTTCTTT,CSASQGGSTEAFF,.,many,TRBV20-1,TRBJ1-1
TGCAGCGCCGGACTAGCGGGGACAGATACGCAGTATTTT,CSAGLAGTDTQYF,TRBD2,many,TRBV29-1,TRBJ2-3
TGCAGCGTTGTGGACGGGACAGGGATCAACACCTTC,CSVVDGTGINTF,TRBD1,many,TRBV29-1,TRBJ1-2
TGCAGTGCCCCTACCCGGACGGGGAACACTGAAGCTTTCTTT,CSAPTRTGNTEAFF,.,many,TRBV20-1,TRBJ1-1
TGTGCCAGCAGCCGCGGACAGATAGAAGCTTTCTTT,CASSRGQIEAFF,.,many,TRBV14,TRBJ1-1
TGTGCCAGCAGTTTAGGGCAGAACATTCAGTACTTC,CASSLGQNIQYF,.,many,TRBV12-3/TRBV12-4,TRBJ2-4
TGCGCCAGCAGCTTGGCCCGGGGTCAGCCCCAGCATTTT,CASSLARGQPQHF,.,many,TRBV5-1,TRBJ1-5
TGTGCCAGCAGCTTGAGACTAGCGGGGTATAATGAGCAGTTCTTC,CASSLRLAGYNEQFF,TRBD2,many,TRBV11-2,TRBJ2-1
TGTGCCAGCAGTGGGGGGATAACTGGGCGAGGTTCACCCCTCCACTTT,CASSGGITGRGSPLHF,.,few,TRBV25-1,TRBJ1-6
TGTGCCAGCAGGGACACAAGGTTCAATCAGCCCCAGCATTTT,CASRDTRFNQPQHF,.,many,TRBV6-6,TRBJ1-5
TGCAGTGCTAGTAAGGGGGCAGGGAGAAGGGAAGCTTTCTTT,CSASKGAGRREAFF,TRBD1,many,TRBV20-1,TRBJ1-1
TGTGCCAGCAGCCAAAGGACTAGCGGGGGGGAAGATACGCAGTATTTT,CASSQRTSGGEDTQYF,TRBD2,many,TRBV4-2,TRBJ2-3
TGCAGTGCTAGAGATGTTAGCGGGAGTAACACCGGGGAGCTGTTTTTT,CSARDVSGSNTGELFF,TRBD2,many,TRBV20-1,TRBJ2-2
TGCAGTGCTAGAGAACTCCTGAACACCGGGGAGCTGTTTTTT,CSARELLNTGELFF,.,many,TRBV20-1,TRBJ2-2
TGCAGTGCTGGTGCTCGACTAGACTCCTACGAGCAGTACTTC,CSAGARLDSYEQYF,.,many,TRBV20-1,TRBJ2-7
TGTGCCACCAGTGATCCCGGGAGGGATTTAGGCGAGCAGTACTTC,CATSDPGRDLGEQYF,TRBD2,many,TRBV24-1,TRBJ2-7
TGCGCCAGCAGCCGGGCGGACAATGAGCAGTTCTTC,CASSRADNEQFF,.,many,TRBV5-1,TRBJ2-1
TGCGCCAGCAGCTTGGCAGGGATGAACACTGAAGCTTTCTTT,CASSLAGMNTEAFF,.,many,TRBV5-1,TRBJ1-1
TGCAGTGCACAAAGCGGGGGGTTCACAGATACGCAGTATTTT,CSAQSGGFTDTQYF,TRBD2,many,TRBV20-1,TRBJ2-3
TGTGCCATCAGAATCGACAGCAACGAGCAGTACTTC,CAIRIDSNEQYF,.,many,TRBV10-3,TRBJ2-7